These T cell receptor beta chains were read from a single sample in a study of blood T cell repertoires in COVID-19. Clones were sequenced by immunoSEQ multiplex PCR, and TCRdb holds only the in-frame ones, with some missing. The sample contains about 250,000 clones, roughly 77% of which appear only once. The sample consisted of peripheral blood. These TCRs come from an elderly woman with acute or convalescent COVID-19. Both conserved end residues are part of each CDR3. D genes are given only for firm matches.

D gene	CDR3 length	J gene	V gene	CDR3 protein
TRBD1	14	TRBJ2-7	TRBV6-5	CASSYSGQGYEQYF
NA	14	TRBJ1-5	TRBV5-1	CASSLGGPDQPQHF
NA	14	TRBJ2-3	TRBV3-1/TRBV3-2	CASSQSGGTDTQYF
TRBD1	15	TRBJ2-3	TRBV5-1	CASSSMDRETDTQYF
TRBD2	16	TRBJ2-3	TRBV5-1	CASSAGLLAGGDTQYF
TRBD2	18	TRBJ2-7	TRBV7-2	CASSLALLAGVSPHEQYF
TRBD1	14	TRBJ2-7	TRBV5-1	CASSVGQGAYEQYF
TRBD1	13	TRBJ2-7	TRBV5-1	CASSRTGTYEQYF
TRBD2	15	TRBJ2-1	TRBV3-1/TRBV3-2	CASSSRDYSYNEQFF
TRBD1	14	TRBJ1-1	TRBV3-1/TRBV3-2	CASRPDRVNTEAFF
TRBD1	19	TRBJ1-2	TRBV9	CASSVVGGGPTGRSWGYTF
NA	13	TRBJ1-1	TRBV29-1	CSAHHGGDTEAFF
TRBD1	15	TRBJ1-3	TRBV5-1	CASSLAGGRGNTIYF
TRBD2	19	TRBJ2-3	TRBV7-3	CASSQGRTSGGAVPDTQYF
NA	12	TRBJ1-1	TRBV11-2	CASSYQASEAFF
NA	12	TRBJ1-6	TRBV7-9	CASSLDYSPLHF
NA	16	TRBJ1-5	TRBV21-1	CASREPPTVPGRPQHF
TRBD1	13	TRBJ1-1	TRBV6-1	CASSDDRDTEAFF
NA	13	TRBJ1-5	TRBV18	CASSPGQNQPQHF
TRBD1	15	TRBJ1-2	TRBV6-5	CASSRGQGVNYGYTF
TRBD2	15	TRBJ2-3	TRBV25-1	CASRPSGGSTDTQYF
NA	12	TRBJ1-1	TRBV29-1	CTHFDPGTEAFF
TRBD1	15	TRBJ1-4	TRBV27	CASSFAGGTNEKLFF
NA	15	TRBJ2-5	TRBV5-6	CASSFRSSGGKTQYF
TRBD1	15	TRBJ1-6	TRBV6-5	CATEGQGWYNSPLHF
NA	14	TRBJ1-2	TRBV5-5	CASSNNQGRHGYTF
TRBD1	17	TRBJ1-1	TRBV11-2	CASSRNRGLDLSTEAFF
NA	16	TRBJ1-6	TRBV27	CASRNRFSSYNSPLHF
TRBD2	15	TRBJ2-3	TRBV30	CAFLTSGYGTDTQYF